This T cell receptor (beta chain) was recorded in a study of vaccination effects on CD4 cells after COVID-19. Whole-study context: It was a median of 72 days after the second dose that post-vaccine samples were obtained. Study conclusions and caveats: There was marked clonal contraction among infection- and vaccine-induced clones late after vaccination. Only a single clone (1 of 255 vaccine-induced clones in healthy vaccinees) cross-reacted with common cold coronaviruses.

An approximately 10-day culture period preceded the isolation of CD4+ T cells. Each person got two doses of an mRNA SARS-CoV-2 vaccine, BNT162b2 or mRNA-1273. In the vaccine recipients, nucleocapsid antibodies were negative and there was no prior SARS-CoV-2 infection. V gave up 0 bases and J gave up 2 bases, with 1 base separating them. This CDR3 spans 11 amino acids. Germline V lookup: CDR1 DFQATT, CDR2 SNEGSKA (reference sequence). The data were produced by immunoSEQ multiplex PCR, yet TCRdb's version contains in-frame clones alone and is incomplete. The data contain some 66,000 clones, 70% to 85% of them singletons. With regard to this clone: Its target is unknown.

The chain combines TRBV20-1 with TRBJ1-2; D gene uncertain. This specimen consisted of CD4+ T cells from PBMCs cultured without peptide, obtained after COVID-19 vaccination. This sequence was found in a human donor who received a COVID-19 vaccine. CDR3 sequence: CSARDNYGYTF. The CDR3 coding sequence is TGCAGTGCTAGAGACAACTATGGCTACACCTTC.